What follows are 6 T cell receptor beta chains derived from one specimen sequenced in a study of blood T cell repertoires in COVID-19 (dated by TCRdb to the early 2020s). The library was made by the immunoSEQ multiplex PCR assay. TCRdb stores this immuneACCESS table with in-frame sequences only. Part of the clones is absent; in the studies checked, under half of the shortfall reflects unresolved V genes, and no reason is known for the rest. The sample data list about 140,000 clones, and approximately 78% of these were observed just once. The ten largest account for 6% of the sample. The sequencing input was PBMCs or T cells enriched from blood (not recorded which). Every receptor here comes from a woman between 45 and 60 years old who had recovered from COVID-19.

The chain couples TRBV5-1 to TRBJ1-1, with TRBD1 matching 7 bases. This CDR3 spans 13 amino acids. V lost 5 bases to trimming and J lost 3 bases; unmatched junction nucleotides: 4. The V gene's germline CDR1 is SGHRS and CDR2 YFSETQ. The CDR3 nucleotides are TGCGCCAGCAGAGAGGGGGCCGACACTGAAGCTTTCTTT. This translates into CASREGADTEAFF.

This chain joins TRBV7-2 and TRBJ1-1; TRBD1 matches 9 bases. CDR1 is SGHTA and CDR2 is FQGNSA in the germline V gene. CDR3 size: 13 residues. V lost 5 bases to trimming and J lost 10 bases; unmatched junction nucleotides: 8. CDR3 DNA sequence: TGTGCCAGCAGCCCAACCTTGGACAGGGGAGCTTTCTTT. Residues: CASSPTLDRGAFF.

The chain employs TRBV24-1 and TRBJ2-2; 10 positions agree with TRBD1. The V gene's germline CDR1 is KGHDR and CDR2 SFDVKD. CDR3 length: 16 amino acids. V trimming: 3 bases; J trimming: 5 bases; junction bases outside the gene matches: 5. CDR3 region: CATSDRTGGKTGELFF. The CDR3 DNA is TGTGCCACCAGTGATAGGACAGGGGGAAAAACCGGGGAGCTGTTTTTT.

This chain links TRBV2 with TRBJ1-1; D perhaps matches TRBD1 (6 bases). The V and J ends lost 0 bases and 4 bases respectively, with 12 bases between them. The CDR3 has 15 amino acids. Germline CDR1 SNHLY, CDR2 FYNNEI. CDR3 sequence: CASSEAYRAGTEAFF. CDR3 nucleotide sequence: TGTGCCAGCAGTGAAGCGTACAGGGCGGGCACTGAAGCTTTCTTT.

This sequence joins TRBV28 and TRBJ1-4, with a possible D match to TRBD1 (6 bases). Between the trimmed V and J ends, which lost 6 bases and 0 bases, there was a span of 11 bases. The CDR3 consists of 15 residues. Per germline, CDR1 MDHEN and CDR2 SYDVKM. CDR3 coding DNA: TGTGCCAGCAGCCTCACAGGGTCAACTAATGAAAAACTGTTTTTT. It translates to CASSLTGSTNEKLFF.

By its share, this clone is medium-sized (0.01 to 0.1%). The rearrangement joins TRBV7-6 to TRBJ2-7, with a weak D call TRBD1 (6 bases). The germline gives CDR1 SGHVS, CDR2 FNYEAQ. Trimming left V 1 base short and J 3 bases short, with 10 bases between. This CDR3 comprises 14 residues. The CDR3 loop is CASSLGRGNYEQYF. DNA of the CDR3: TGTGCCAGCAGCTTAGGCAGGGGCAACTACGAGCAGTACTTC.